This record concerns one T cell receptor (beta chain) sequence. The antigen is unknown. The data derive from a study of T cells in Graves' hyperthyroidism and ophthalmopathy. Study results and caveats: Researchers found most expanded thyroid clonotypes above 0.001 in blood as well.

This CDR3 spans 12 amino acids. Trimming shortened V by 8 bases and J by 4 bases, and 11 bases separated the two germline ends. The germline V gene has CDR1 LNHDA and CDR2 SQIVND (reference sequence). Amplification targeted TCR beta CDR3 regions from RNA transcripts. Carried out on the TCR CDR3, a first-round RT-PCR used the HTBI primer set. MiXCR was run by TCRdb on the multiplex PCR reads, yielding one entry per CDR3 protein. The sample contains 530,000 or so distinct CDR3 sequences, roughly a sixth of which appear only once. Ophthalmopathy patients had moderate-to-severe active disease, CAS ≥3, NOSPECS ≥4, and disease duration under 3 months. Those patients with uncontrolled infection, other autoimmune disease, pregnancy or lactation were excluded.

Sample: blood. This receptor was identified in a woman under 30 with Graves' ophthalmopathy. This chain connects TRBV19 to TRBJ1-1, with D perhaps TRBD1 (5 bases). This CDR3 is CASLLGGTEAFF. The CDR3 region has the DNA TGTGCCAGTCTACTGGGGGGCACTGAAGCTTTCTTT.